The clone carrying this T cell receptor beta chain was seen repeatedly, ten times or more. Antigen specificity is unknown. The sample comes from a study of T cells in Graves' hyperthyroidism and ophthalmopathy. At the level of the study: Staff took peripheral blood when the initial diagnosis was made, before any treatment began. General observations from the study: Most thyroid-expanded clonotypes above 0.001 were also found in blood.

Trimming removed 6 bases from V and 1 base from J, with 15 bases in between. The germline gives CDR1 LNHDA, CDR2 SQIVND (reference sequence). This CDR3 contains 15 residues. Amplified TCR beta CDR3 regions derived from RNA transcripts. The TCR CDR3 was amplified in a first-round RT-PCR using the HTBI primer set. TCRdb independently ran MiXCR on the multiplex PCR reads; one entry per CDR3 protein. The repertoire has 750,000 to 900,000 distinct CDR3 sequences, over 35% of them found once; the top ten carry 8.9%. Sample: blood. This TCR was recovered from a man younger than 35 with Graves' hyperthyroidism. The rearrangement joins TRBV19 to TRBJ1-2; D gene unclear. CDR3 DNA sequence: TGTGCCAGTAGCACCTTCAGAGGTGATAACTATGGCTACACCTTC. Translated: CASSTFRGDNYGYTF. Using reference TRBV19 and TRBJ1-2 for the parts outside the CDR3, the full variable domain is DGGITQSPKYLFRKEGQNVTLSCEQNLNHDAMYWYRQDPGQGLRLIYYSQIVNDFQKGDIAEGYSVSREKKESFPLTVTSAQKNPTAFYLCASSTFRGDNYGYTFGSGTRLTVV.